This TCR beta chain was documented in a study of blood T cell repertoires in COVID-19. Looking at the study overall: PBMCs, B-cell-depleted T cells, or T cells provided the cDNA or gDNA that made up the material.

This CDR3 has 17 amino acids. The V gene's germline CDR1 is LGHDT and CDR2 YNNKEL (reference sequence). V shed 3 bases and J 4 bases; nucleotides not matched to a gene: 11. Using immunoSEQ multiplex PCR, the repertoire was profiled, and TCRdb retains in-frame clones only, with some absent. The data show 200,000 to 250,000 clones, with 65% to 85% seen just once and 7.4% held by the top ten. V usage is TRBV3-1 (or the pseudogene TRBV3-2) and J usage is TRBJ1-3; 8 bases are shared with TRBD1. Sequenced material: PBMCs or T cells enriched from blood (not recorded which). This TCR derives from a woman aged 40 to 50 with acute COVID-19. The CDR3 nucleotides read TGTGCCAGCAGCCATTACCCGGGACAGGTCGGAGGAAACACCATATATTTT. Translation gives CASSHYPGQVGGNTIYF.